Sequencing of this T cell receptor beta chain was carried out in a study of OX40 agonist ivuxolimab in advanced cancers. General study findings and limits: Expanded clones belonging to CD8+ T cells outnumbered, on average, those of CD4+. Among the lowest levels of clonal expansion were found in partial responders at 0.1-3.0 mg/kg.

Note on this clone: Its cognate antigen is unknown.

The CDR3 is made up of 14 amino acids. With 6 bases clipped from V and 3 bases from J, the junction kept 3 bases outside the gene matches. In germline, CDR1 is WSHSY, CDR2 SAAADI. Profiled with immunoSEQ multiplex PCR; TCRdb holds only in-frame clones, not every one. This table has roughly 70,000 clones, approximately 88% appearing once. Specimen: CD4+ or CD8+ T cells sorted from blood, collected in a trial of the OX40 agonist ivuxolimab. The gene calls are TRBV10-2 and TRBJ1-2, with TRBD1 matching 11 bases. The receptor's source is an adult with an advanced solid tumor such as melanoma, head and neck, liver or kidney cancer. The CDR3 sequence is CASSGDRGYYGYTF. The DNA of the CDR3 is TGCGCCAGCAGCGGGGACAGGGGGTACTATGGCTACACCTTC.